This TCR beta chain originates from a study of T cells after yellow fever vaccination. The V end lost 6 bases, the J end lost 6 bases, and 12 bases lay between the germline ends. This CDR3 is built from 14 residues. This clonotype showed up many times. The antigen is unknown. General study findings and limits: Re-detected after boosting: most primary clones, 96% of CD4 and 80% to 90% of CD8. Highly abundant clonotypes carried over from the bulk population could end up in FACS-sorted repertoires as contaminants.

Each CDR3 protein is one row after TCRdb ran MiXCR on the 5' RACE reads. Among a few hundred thousand distinct CDR3 sequences, approximately 3.3% were seen once, and the ten largest hold around 3.2%. The source of this sequence is a man between 18 and 35 years old who received the YFV17D yellow fever vaccine. The source was CD4+ T cells sorted from PBMCs, collected 10 days after the yellow fever booster vaccination. The chain has TRBV12-3 or TRBV12-4 and TRBJ1-6; D remains unclear. CDR3 sequence (DNA): TGTGCCAGCAGCTCCCGGGAGACTAATTCACCCCTCCACTTT. Encoded protein: CASSSRETNSPLHF.